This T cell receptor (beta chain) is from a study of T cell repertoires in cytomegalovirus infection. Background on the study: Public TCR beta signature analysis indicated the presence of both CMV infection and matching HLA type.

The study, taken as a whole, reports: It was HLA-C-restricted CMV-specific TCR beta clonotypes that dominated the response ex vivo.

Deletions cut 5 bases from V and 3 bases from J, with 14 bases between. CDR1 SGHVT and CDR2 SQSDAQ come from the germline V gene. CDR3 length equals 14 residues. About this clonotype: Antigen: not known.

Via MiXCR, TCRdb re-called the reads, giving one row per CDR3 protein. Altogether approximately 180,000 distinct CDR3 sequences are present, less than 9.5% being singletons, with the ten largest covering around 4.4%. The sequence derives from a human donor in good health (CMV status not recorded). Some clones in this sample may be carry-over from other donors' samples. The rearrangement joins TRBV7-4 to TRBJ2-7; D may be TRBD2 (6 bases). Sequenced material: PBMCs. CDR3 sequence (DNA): TGTGCCAGCAGCCGAAACGGGAGCAGCTACGAGCAGTACTTC. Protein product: CASSRNGSSYEQYF.